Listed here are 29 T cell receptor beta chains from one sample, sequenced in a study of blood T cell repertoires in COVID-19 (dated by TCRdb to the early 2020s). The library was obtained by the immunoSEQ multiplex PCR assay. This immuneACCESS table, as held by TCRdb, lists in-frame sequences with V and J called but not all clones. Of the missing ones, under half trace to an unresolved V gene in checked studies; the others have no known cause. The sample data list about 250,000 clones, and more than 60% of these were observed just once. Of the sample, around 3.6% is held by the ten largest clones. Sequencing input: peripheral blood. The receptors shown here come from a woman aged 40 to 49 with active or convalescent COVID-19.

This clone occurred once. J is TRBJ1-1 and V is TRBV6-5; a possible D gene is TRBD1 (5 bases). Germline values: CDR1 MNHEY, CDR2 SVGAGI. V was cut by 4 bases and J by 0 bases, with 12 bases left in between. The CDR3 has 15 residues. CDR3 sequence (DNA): TGTGCCAGCAGTTCCCAGGAGGGGATGAACACTGAAGCTTTCTTT. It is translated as CASSSQEGMNTEAFF.

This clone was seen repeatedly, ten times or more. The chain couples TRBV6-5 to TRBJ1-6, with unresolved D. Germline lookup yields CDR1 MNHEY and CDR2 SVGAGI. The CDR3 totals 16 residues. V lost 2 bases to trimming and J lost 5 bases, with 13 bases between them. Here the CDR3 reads CASSYSPPVNNSPLHF. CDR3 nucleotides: TGTGCCAGCAGTTACAGTCCCCCAGTAAATAATTCACCCCTCCACTTT.

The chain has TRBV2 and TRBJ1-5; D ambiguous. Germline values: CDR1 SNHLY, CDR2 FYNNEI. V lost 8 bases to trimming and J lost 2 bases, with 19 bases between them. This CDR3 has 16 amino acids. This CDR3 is CASAKSSGRGNQPQHF. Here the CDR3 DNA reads TGTGCCAGCGCTAAAAGCAGCGGAAGGGGCAATCAGCCCCAGCATTTT.

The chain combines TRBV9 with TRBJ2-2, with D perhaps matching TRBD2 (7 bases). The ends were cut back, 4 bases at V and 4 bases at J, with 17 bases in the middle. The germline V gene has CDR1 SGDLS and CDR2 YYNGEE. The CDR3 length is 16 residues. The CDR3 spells CASSPSGGRGTGELFF. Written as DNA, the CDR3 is TGTGCCAGCAGCCCCTCCGGGGGGCGTGGCACCGGGGAGCTGTTTTTT.

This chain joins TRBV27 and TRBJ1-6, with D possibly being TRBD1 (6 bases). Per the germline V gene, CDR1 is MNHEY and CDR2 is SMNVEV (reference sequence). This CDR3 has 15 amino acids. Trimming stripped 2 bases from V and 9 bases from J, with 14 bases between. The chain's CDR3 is CASSLEGPGVSPLHF. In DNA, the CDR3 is TGTGCCAGCAGTTTAGAAGGCCCAGGGGTTTCACCCCTCCACTTT.

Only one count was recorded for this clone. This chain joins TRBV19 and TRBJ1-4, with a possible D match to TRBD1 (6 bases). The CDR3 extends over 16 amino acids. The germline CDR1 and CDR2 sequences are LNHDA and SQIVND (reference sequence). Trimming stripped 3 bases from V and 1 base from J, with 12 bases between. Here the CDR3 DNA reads TGTGCCAGTAGTATCCTATACAGGGTAACTAATGAAAAACTGTTTTTT. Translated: CASSILYRVTNEKLFF.

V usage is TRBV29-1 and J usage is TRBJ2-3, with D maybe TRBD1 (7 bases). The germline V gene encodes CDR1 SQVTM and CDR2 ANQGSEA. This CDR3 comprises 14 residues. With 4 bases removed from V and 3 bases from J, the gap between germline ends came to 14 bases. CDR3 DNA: TGCAGCGTTGTGCGGACAGGACTAACAGATACGCAGTATTTT. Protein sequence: CSVVRTGLTDTQYF.

The CDR3 nucleotides are TGCGCCAGCAGCCCGGGACTAGGGGAGGTAGAGACCCAGTACTTC. Translating gives CASSPGLGEVETQYF. The genes are TRBV5-1 and TRBJ2-5; 8 bases line up with TRBD2. V was clipped by 4 bases and J by 4 bases; unmatched bases: 9. The CDR3 extends over 15 amino acids. In germline, CDR1 is SGHRS, CDR2 YFSETQ.

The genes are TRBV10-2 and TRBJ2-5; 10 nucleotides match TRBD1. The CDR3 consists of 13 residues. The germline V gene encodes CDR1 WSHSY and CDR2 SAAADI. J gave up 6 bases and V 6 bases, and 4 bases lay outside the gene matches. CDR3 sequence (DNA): TGCGCCAGCAGCGGGACAGGGGTGAAGACCCAGTACTTC. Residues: CASSGTGVKTQYF.

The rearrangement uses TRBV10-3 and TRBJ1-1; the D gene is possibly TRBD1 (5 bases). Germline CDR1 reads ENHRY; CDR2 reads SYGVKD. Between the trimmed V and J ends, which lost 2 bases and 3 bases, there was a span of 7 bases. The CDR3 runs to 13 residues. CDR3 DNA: TGTGCCATCAGTGAGGGGACTCACACTGAAGCTTTCTTT. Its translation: CAISEGTHTEAFF.

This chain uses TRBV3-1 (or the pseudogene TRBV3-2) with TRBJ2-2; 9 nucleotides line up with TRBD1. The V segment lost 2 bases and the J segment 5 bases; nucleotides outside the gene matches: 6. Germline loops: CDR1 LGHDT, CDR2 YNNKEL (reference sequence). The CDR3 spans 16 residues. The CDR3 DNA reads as TGTGCCAGCAGCCAACCTGGACAGGGGCGAACCGGGGAGCTGTTTTTT. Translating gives CASSQPGQGRTGELFF.

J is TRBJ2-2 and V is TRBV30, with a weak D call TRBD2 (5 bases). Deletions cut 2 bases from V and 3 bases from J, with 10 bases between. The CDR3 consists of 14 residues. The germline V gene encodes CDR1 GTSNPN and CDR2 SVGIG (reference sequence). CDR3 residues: CAWSSGSDTGELFF. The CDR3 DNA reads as TGTGCCTGGAGTTCGGGGTCGGACACCGGGGAGCTGTTTTTT.

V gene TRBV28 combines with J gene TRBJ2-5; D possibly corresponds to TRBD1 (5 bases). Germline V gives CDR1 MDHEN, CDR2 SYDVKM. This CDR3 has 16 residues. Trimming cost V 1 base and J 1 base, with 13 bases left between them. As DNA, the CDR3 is TGTGCCAGCAGTTTATTGACCTTAGGGGCCCAAGAGACCCAGTACTTC. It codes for CASSLLTLGAQETQYF.

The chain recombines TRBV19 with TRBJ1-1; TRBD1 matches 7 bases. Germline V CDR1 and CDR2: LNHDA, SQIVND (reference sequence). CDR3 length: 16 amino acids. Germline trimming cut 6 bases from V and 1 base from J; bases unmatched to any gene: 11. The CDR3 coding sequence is TGTGCCAGTAGATACCTTCGGCGGACAGGGAACACTGAAGCTTTCTTT. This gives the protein CASRYLRRTGNTEAFF.

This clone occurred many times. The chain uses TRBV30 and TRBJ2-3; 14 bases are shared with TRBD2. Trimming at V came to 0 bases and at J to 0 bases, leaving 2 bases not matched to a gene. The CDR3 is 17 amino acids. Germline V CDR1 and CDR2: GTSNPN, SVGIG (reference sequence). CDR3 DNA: TGTGCCTGGAGTGTAGGACTAGCGGGGGGTAGCACAGATACGCAGTATTTT. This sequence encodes CAWSVGLAGGSTDTQYF.

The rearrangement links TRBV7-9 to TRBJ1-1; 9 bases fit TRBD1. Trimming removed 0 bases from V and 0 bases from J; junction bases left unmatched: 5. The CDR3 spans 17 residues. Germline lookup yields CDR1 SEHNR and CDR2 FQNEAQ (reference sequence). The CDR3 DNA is TGTGCCAGCAGCTTAGCAACAGGGGGCCAAATGAACACTGAAGCTTTCTTT. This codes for CASSLATGGQMNTEAFF.

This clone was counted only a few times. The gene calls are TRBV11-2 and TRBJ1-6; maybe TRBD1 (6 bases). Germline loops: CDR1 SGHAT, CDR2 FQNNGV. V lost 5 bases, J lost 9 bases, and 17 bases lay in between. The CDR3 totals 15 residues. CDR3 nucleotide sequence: TGTGCCAGCAGCCGTATTACAGGGAACGCTTCACCCCTCCACTTT. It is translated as CASSRITGNASPLHF.

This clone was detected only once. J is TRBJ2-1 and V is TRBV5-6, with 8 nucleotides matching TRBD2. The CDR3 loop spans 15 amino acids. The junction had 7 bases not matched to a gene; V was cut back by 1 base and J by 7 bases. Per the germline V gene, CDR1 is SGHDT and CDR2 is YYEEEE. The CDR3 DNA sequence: TGTGCCAGCAGCTTGCGGGGGGGGCCACAGAATGAGCAGTTCTTC. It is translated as CASSLRGGPQNEQFF.

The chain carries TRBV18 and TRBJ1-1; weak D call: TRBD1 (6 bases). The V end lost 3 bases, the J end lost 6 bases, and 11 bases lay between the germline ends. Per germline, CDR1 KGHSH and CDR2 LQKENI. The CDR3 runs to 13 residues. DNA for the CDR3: TGTGCCAGCTCACCCGGGGGGGCAGCTGAAGCTTTCTTT. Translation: CASSPGGAAEAFF.

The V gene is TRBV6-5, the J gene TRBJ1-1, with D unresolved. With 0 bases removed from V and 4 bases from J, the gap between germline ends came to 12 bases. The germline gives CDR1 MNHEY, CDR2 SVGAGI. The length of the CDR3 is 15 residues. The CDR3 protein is CASSYSGKPPTEAFF. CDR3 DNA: TGTGCCAGCAGTTACTCCGGGAAACCGCCCACTGAAGCTTTCTTT.

The CDR3 nucleotides are TGTGCCAGCTCAGGGACAGGGGCTAGCACAGATACGCAGTATTTT. Its translation: CASSGTGASTDTQYF. The rearrangement uses TRBV18 and TRBJ2-3, with 10 bases aligning to TRBD1. The CDR3 totals 15 residues. The junction had 2 bases not matched to a gene; V was cut back by 5 bases and J by 0 bases. CDR1 and CDR2 (germline): KGHSH, LQKENI. The full variable domain, rest sourced from reference TRBV18 and TRBJ2-3, is NAGVMQNPRHLVRRRGQEARLRCSPMKGHSHVYWYRQLPEEGLKFMVYLQKENIIDESGMPKERFSAEFPKEGPSILRIQQVVRGDSAAYFCASSGTGASTDTQYFGPGTRLTVL.

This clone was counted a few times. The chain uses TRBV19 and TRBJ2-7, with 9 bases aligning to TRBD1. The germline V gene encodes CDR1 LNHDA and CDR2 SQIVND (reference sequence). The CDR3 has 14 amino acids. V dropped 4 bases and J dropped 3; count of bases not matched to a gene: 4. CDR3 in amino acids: CASSNRGRLYEQYF. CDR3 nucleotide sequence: TGTGCCAGTAGTAACAGGGGGCGCCTCTACGAGCAGTACTTC.

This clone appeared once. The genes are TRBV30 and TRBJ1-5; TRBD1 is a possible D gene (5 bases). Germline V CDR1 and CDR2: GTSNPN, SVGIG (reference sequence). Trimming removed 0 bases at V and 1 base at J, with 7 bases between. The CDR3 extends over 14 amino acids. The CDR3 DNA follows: TGTGCCTGGAGTGTAGGGGTAAGCAATCAGCCCCAGCATTTT. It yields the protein CAWSVGVSNQPQHF.

In DNA form, the CDR3 reads TGTGCCAGCAGCGTCCGGGACAGTTTCGACCAGTTCTTC. Its translation: CASSVRDSFDQFF. The chain couples TRBV9 to TRBJ2-1, with 7 bases fitting TRBD1. From germline, CDR1 is SGDLS and CDR2 YYNGEE. With V trimmed by 2 bases and J by 13 bases, 9 bases remained unmatched. The CDR3 is 13 residues long.

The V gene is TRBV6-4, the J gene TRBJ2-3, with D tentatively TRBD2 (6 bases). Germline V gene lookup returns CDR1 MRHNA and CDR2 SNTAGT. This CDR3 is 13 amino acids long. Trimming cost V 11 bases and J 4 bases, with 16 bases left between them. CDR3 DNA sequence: TGTGCCGGCCCAGGGACTCTTCCAGATACGCAGTATTTT. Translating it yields CAGPGTLPDTQYF.

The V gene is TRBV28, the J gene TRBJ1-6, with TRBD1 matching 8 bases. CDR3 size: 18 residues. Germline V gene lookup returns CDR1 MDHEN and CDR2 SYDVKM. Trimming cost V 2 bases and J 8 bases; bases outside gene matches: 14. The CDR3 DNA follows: TGTGCCAGCAGTTTAAGATTTCTCAGGACAGGGAGGGATTCACCCCTCCACTTT. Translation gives CASSLRFLRTGRDSPLHF. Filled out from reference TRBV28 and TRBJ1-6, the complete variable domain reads DVKVTQSSRYLVKRTGEKVFLECVQDMDHENMFWYRQDPGLGLRLIYFSYDVKMKEKGDIPEGYSVSREKKERFSLILESASTNQTSMYLCASSLRFLRTGRDSPLHFGNGTRLTVT.

The CDR3 loop reads CATGTSALTDTQYF. The CDR3 coding sequence is TGTGCCACCGGGACTAGCGCCCTCACAGATACGCAGTATTTT. The V gene is TRBV24-1, the J gene TRBJ2-3; 10 bases are shared with TRBD2. Germline V gives CDR1 KGHDR, CDR2 SFDVKD. The CDR3 has 14 residues. With V trimmed by 9 bases and J by 2 bases, 4 bases remained unmatched.

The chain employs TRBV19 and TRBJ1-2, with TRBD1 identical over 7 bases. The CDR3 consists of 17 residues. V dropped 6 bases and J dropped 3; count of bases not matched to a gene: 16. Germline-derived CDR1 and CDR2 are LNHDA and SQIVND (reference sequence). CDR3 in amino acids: CASREAVGGGHDYGYTF. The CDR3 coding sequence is TGTGCCAGTAGGGAGGCGGTCGGAGGGGGCCACGACTATGGCTACACCTTC.

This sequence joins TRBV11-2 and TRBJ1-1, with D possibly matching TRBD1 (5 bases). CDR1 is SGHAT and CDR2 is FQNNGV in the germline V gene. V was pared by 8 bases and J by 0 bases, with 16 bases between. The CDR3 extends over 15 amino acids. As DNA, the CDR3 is TGTGCCAGCCTATCGGGGGGGAATCTGAACACTGAAGCTTTCTTT. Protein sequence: CASLSGGNLNTEAFF.